The clone carrying this T cell receptor (beta chain) was seen repeatedly, ten times or more. Its antigen remains unknown. The sample originates from a study of regulatory T cells in long-lasting Graves disease. Overall study results and limits: A greater number of public clonotypes (around 3,000) was shared by persistent patients than by new patients (about 960).

Documented time point: newly diagnosed GD, antithyroid drugs for less than 3 months. The TCR library used RNA extracted from PBMCs. Library construction for TCR beta used iRepertoire HTBI primers and Arm-PCR of CDR3 regions. A single record per CDR3 protein comes from TCRdb applying MiXCR to the multiplex PCR reads. The table lists roughly 500,000 distinct CDR3 sequences, around 13% of them singletons. These sequences were also reported in another study, on T cells in Graves' hyperthyroidism and ophthalmopathy. That publication notes: Also found in blood were most expanded thyroid clonotypes above 0.001.

The TCR was taken from a woman between 45 and 60 years old with Graves disease. Sequences were derived from peripheral blood mononuclear cells (PBMCs), sampled at new diagnosis, from a patient treated with antithyroid drugs.

CDR3 region: CASLRGNTEAFF. In nucleotides, the CDR3 is TGTGCCAGTTTGCGGGGGAACACTGAAGCTTTCTTT. The chain carries TRBV6-1 and TRBJ1-1; D is uncertain. Germline V gives CDR1 MNHNS, CDR2 SASEGT. The CDR3 contains 12 residues. Trimming took off 9 bases at V and 1 base at J, with 9 bases between the two ends.